This is a list of T cell receptor beta chains from one sample in a study of shared clonotypes between healthy human individuals. The repertoire was sequenced with immunoSEQ multiplex PCR; TCRdb's copy has only in-frame clones and lacks some. The data contain about 650,000 clones, roughly 96% of them singletons. What was sequenced was naive CD8+ T cells sorted from blood. Receptor source: a woman in her twenties or thirties in good health. Both conserved end residues are part of each CDR3. The D gene is left open where the match is weak.

>TRBV10-2|.|TRBJ1-5
CASSDGTIQHF
>TRBV9|.|TRBJ2-7
CASSVGFDEQYF
>TRBV28|.|TRBJ2-3
CASNMGPADTQYF
>TRBV6-5|.|TRBJ1-5
CASSYGGGQPQHF
>TRBV21-1|.|TRBJ2-7
CASSKLPYEQYF
>TRBV13|.|TRBJ1-1
CASSLRVVNTEAFF
>TRBV27|TRBD1|TRBJ2-7
CASSPLTGVEQYF
>TRBV7-3|TRBD2|TRBJ2-7
CASSLREGRVYEQYF
>TRBV4-1|TRBD2|TRBJ2-1
CASSQVAGSGEQFF
>TRBV2|TRBD2|TRBJ2-1
CASSEAGGASGRNEQFF
>TRBV5-6|.|TRBJ2-7
CATSVGTGYEQYF
>TRBV7-6|.|TRBJ1-3
CASSGIRAGSGNTIYF
>TRBV19|TRBD2|TRBJ2-1
CASSMGRGGFEVSSYNEQFF
>TRBV28|.|TRBJ1-2
CASSFSGGYYGYTF
>TRBV29-1|.|TRBJ2-3
CSVASGVQDTQYF
>TRBV16|.|TRBJ2-1
CASSQNRASSYNEQFF
>TRBV6-5|.|TRBJ1-2
CASSYYGARYGYTF
>TRBV4-1|.|TRBJ1-5
CASSQEGQGGNQPQHF
>TRBV6-5|TRBD2|TRBJ2-1
CASSSGTSGINEQFF
>TRBV7-6|TRBD1|TRBJ1-3
CASSHFYRDRANTIYF
>TRBV27|.|TRBJ2-1
CASSLGGPSYNEQFF
>TRBV6-1|TRBD1|TRBJ1-5
CASSGPRTGGFQPQHF
>TRBV5-1|.|TRBJ1-5
CASSLVLSADPEESSNQPQHF
>TRBV27|.|TRBJ2-7
CASSLLGVGGYEQYF
>TRBV28|.|TRBJ2-1
CASSMDFSEQFF
>TRBV6-5|TRBD1|TRBJ1-2
CASSQGAGYTF
>TRBV5-5|TRBD2|TRBJ2-1
CASSSASGSGNEQFF
>TRBV27|.|TRBJ2-7
CATHQQGDYEQYF
>TRBV28|.|TRBJ1-5
CAICYGEGQPQHF
>TRBV7-6|.|TRBJ2-2
CASSPSYTGELFF